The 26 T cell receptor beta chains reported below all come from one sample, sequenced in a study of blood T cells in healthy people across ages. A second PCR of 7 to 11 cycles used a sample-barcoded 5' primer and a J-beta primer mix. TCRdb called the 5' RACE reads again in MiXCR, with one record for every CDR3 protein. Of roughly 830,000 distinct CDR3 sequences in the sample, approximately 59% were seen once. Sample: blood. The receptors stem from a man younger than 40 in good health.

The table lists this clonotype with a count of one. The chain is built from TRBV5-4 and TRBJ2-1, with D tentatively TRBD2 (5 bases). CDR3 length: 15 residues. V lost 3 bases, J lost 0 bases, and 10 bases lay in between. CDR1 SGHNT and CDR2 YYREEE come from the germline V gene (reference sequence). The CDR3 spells CASSSGLLSYNEQFF. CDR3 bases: TGTGCCAGCAGCTCCGGACTGCTCTCCTACAATGAGCAGTTCTTC.

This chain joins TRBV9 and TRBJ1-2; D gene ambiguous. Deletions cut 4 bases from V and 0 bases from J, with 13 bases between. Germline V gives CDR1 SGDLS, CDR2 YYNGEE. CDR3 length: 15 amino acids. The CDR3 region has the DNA TGTGCCAGCAGCCCTGAGGACCGATCTAACTATGGCTACACCTTC. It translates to CASSPEDRSNYGYTF.

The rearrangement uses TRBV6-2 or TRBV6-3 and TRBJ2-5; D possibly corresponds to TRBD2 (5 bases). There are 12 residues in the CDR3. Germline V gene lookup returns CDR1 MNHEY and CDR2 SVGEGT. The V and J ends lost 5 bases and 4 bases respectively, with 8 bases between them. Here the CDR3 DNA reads TGTGCCAGCAGTATAGCGATAGAGACCCAGTACTTC. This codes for CASSIAIETQYF.

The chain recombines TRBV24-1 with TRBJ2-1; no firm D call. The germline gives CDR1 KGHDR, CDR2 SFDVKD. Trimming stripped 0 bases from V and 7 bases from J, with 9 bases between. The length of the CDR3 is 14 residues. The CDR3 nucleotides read TGTGCCACCAGTGATTTGTTAAGGGTAAATGAGCAGTTCTTC. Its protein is CATSDLLRVNEQFF.

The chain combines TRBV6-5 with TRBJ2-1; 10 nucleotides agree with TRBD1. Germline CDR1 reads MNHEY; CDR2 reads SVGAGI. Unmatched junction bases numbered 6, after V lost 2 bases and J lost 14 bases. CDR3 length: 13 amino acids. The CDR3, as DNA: TGTGCCAGCAGTTACGAGGGACAGGGGTTGGAGTTCTTC. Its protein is CASSYEGQGLEFF.

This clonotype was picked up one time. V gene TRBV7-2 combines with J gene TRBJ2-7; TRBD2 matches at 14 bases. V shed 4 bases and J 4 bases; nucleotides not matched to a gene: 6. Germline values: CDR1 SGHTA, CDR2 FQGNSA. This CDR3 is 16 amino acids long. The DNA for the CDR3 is TGTGCCAGCAGCTCCGGGACTAGCGGGGGAAAATACGAGCAGTACTTC. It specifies CASSSGTSGGKYEQYF.

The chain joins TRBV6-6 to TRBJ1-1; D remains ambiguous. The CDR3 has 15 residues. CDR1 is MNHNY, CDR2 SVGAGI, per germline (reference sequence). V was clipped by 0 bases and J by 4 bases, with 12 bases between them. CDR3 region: CASSYSRPLGTEAFF. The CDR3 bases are TGTGCCAGCAGTTACTCAAGGCCCCTGGGCACTGAAGCTTTCTTT.

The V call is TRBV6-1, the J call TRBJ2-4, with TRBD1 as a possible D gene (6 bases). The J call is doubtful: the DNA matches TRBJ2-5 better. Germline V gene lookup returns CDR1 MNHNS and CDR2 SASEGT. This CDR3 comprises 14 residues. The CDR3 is CASSETGILETQYF. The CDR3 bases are TGTGCCAGCAGTGAAACAGGGATCTTGGAGACCCAGTACTTC.

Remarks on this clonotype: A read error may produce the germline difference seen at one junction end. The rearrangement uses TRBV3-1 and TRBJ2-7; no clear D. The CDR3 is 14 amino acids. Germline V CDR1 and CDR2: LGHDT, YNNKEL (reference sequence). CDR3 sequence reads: CASSQDGQSYERYF. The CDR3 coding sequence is TGTGCCAGCAGCCAAGACGGGCAGTCCTACGAGCGGTACTTC.

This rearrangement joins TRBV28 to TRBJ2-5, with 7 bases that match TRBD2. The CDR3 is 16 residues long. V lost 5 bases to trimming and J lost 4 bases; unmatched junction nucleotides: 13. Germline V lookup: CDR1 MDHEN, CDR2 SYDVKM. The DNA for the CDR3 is TGTGCCAGCAGTCATGGACCTCTGGGGAGGGGAGAGACCCAGTACTTC. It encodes CASSHGPLGRGETQYF. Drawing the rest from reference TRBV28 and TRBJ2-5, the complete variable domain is DVKVTQSSRYLVKRTGEKVFLECVQDMDHENMFWYRQDPGLGLRLIYFSYDVKMKEKGDIPEGYSVSREKKERFSLILESASTNQTSMYLCASSHGPLGRGETQYFGPGTRLLVL.

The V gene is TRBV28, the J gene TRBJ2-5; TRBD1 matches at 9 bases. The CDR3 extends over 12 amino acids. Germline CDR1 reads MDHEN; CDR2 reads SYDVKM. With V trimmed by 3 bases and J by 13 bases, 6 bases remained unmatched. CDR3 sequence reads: CASSFGGQGSYF. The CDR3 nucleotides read TGTGCCAGCAGTTTTGGGGGACAGGGTTCGTACTTC.

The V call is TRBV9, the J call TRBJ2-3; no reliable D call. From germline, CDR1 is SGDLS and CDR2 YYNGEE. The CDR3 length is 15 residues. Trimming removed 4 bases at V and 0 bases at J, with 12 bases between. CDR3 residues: CASSTLTPSTDTQYF. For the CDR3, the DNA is TGTGCCAGCAGCACTTTGACACCTAGCACAGATACGCAGTATTTT.

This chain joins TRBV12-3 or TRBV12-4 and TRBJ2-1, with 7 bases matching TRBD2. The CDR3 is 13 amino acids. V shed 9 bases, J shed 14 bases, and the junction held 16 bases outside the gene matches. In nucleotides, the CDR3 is TGTGCCAGGGGGGGGGGGTGGATCTTTAGAAAGTTCTTC. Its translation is CARGGGWIFRKFF.

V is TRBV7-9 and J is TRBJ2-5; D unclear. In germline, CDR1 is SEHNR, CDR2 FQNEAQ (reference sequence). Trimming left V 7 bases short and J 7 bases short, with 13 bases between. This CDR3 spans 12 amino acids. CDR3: CASNHDRGTQYF. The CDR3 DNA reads TGTGCCAGCAACCACGACCGAGGGACCCAGTACTTC.

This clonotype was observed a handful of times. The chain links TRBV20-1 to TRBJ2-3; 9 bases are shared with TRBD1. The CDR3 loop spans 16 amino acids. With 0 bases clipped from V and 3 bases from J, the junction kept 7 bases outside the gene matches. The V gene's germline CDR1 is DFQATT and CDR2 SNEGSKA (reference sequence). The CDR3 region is CSAREGYRGRTDTQYF. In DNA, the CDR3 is TGCAGTGCTAGAGAAGGATACAGGGGGCGGACAGATACGCAGTATTTT.

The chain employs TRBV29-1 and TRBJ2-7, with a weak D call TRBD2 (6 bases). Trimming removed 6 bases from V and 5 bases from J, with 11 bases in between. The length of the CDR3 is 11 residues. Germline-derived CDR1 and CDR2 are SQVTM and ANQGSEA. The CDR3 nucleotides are TGCAGCGTCGCGGGGCGAAACGAGCAGTACTTC. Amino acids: CSVAGRNEQYF.

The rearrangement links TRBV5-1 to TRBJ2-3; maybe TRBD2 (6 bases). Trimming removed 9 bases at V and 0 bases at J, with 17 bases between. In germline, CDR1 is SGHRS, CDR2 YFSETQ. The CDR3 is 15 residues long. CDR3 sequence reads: CATRAGGTSTDTQYF. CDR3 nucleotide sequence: TGCGCCACCCGGGCCGGGGGAACGAGCACAGATACGCAGTATTTT. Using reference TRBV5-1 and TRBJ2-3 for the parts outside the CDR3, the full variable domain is KAGVTQTPRYLIKTRGQQVTLSCSPISGHRSVSWYQQTPGQGLQFLFEYFSETQRNKGNFPGRFSGRQFSNSRSEMNVSTLELGDSALYLCATRAGGTSTDTQYFGPGTRLTVL.

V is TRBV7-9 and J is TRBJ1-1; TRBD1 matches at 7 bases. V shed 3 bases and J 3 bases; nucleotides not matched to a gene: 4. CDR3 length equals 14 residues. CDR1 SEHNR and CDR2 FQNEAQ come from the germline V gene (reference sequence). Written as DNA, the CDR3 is TGTGCCAGCAGCTTTAAGGGGGCGGACACTGAAGCTTTCTTT. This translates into CASSFKGADTEAFF.

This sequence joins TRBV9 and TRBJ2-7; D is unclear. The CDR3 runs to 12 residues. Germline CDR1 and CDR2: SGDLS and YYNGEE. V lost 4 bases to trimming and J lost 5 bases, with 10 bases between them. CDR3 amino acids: CASSSRQHEQYF. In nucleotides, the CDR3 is TGTGCCAGCAGCTCTCGACAACACGAGCAGTACTTC.

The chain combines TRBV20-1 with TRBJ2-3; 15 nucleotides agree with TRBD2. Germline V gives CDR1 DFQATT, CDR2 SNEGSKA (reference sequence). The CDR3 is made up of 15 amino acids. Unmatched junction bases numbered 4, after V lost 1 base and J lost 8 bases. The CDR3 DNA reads TGCAGTGCTAGAGGGACTAGCGGGGGGGCCCGTACGCAGTATTTT. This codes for CSARGTSGGARTQYF.

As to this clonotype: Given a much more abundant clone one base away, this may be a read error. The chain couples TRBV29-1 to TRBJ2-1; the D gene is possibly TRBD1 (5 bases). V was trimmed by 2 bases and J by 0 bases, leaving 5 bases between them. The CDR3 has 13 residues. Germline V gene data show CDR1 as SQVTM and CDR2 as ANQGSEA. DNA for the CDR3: TGCAGCGTTGAAAGGGGCTCCTACAATGAGCAGTTCTTC. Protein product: CSVERGSYNEQFF.

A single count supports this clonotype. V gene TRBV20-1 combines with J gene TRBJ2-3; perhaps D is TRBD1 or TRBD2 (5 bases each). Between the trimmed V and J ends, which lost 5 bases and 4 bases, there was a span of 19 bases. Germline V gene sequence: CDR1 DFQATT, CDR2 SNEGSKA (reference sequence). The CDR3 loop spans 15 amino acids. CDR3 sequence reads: CSASQGVGISDTQYF. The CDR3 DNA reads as TGCAGTGCTTCCCAGGGAGTGGGTATATCAGATACGCAGTATTTT.

The CDR3 DNA reads as TGCAGTGCTAGAGATGGTGGAAGCAGGGGCCTAATTAATTCACCCCTCCACTTT. It yields the protein CSARDGGSRGLINSPLHF. The rearrangement links TRBV20-1 to TRBJ1-6; D is perhaps TRBD1 (6 bases). The germline gives CDR1 DFQATT, CDR2 SNEGSKA (reference sequence). The CDR3 spans 18 residues. V shed 0 bases and J shed 6 bases, with 21 bases lying between them.

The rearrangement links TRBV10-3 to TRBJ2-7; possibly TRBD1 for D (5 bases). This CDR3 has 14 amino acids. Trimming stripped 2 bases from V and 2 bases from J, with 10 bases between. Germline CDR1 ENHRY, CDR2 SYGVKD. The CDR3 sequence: CAISEDDRTYEQYF. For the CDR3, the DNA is TGTGCCATCAGTGAGGATGACAGAACCTACGAGCAGTACTTC.

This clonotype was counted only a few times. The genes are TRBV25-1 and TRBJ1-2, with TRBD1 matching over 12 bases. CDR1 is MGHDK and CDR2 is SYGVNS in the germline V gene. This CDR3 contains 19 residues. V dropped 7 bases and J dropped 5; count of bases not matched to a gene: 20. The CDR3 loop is CASILGLRDRGLVWYGYTF. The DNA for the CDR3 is TGTGCCAGCATCCTAGGGTTACGGGACAGGGGGCTTGTTTGGTATGGCTACACCTTC.

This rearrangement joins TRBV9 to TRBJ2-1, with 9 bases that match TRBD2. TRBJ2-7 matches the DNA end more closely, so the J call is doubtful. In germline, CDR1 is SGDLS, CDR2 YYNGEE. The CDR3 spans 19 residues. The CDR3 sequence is CASSRIRGRLAGLYNEQYF. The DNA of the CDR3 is TGTGCCAGCAGCCGAATCCGGGGGCGGCTAGCGGGGCTCTACAATGAGCAGTACTTC.